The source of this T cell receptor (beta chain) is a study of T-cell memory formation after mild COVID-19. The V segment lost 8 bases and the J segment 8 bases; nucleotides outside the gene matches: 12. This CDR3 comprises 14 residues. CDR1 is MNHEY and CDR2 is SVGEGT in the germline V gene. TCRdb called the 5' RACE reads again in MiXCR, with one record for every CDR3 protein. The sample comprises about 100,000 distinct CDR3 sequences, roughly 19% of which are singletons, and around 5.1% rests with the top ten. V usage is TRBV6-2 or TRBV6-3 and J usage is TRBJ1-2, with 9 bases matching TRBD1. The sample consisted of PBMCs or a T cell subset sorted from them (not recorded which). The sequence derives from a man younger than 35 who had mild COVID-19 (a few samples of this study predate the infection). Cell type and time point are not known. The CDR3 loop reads CASGGQGTARGYTF. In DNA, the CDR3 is TGTGCCAGCGGGGGACAGGGAACGGCACGGGGCTACACCTTC.